The source of this T cell receptor beta chain is a study of T-cell reconstitution after alpha-beta-depleted transplantation in children. Study-wide points: T-cell counts and diversity at one year post-transplant came mainly from newly produced T cells. Reportedly, roughly two months post-transplant, alpha-beta T cells arose from several hundred expanded graft clones. Surviving recipient T cells and thymic progenitors underlay high day-60 TCRbeta diversity in some patients.

Unique molecular identifiers were incorporated during preparation of the TCRbeta library. TCRdb reprocessed the PCR reads via MiXCR and lists one record per CDR3 protein. The table records 200,000 or so distinct CDR3 sequences, approximately 6.9% of them present only once. As concerns this clonotype: Antigen specificity is unknown.

The CDR3 length is 15 residues. Trimming pared 4 bases from V and 4 bases from J, leaving 17 bases between. The germline CDR1 and CDR2 sequences are DFQATT and SNEGSKA (reference sequence). Sequencing was performed on PBMCs, taken before TCRalphabeta/CD19-depleted stem cell transplant. The V call is TRBV20-1, the J call TRBJ2-1; weak D call: TRBD2 (5 bases). The source of this sequence is a boy aged 2 to 9 with acute lymphoblastic leukemia, due to receive a stem cell transplant. The CDR3 loop is CSAITPWLAYNEQFF. Here the CDR3 DNA reads TGCAGTGCTATAACCCCCTGGCTAGCATACAATGAGCAGTTCTTC.